What follows describes a single T cell receptor (beta chain). Its antigen is undetermined. CDR1 is MDHEN, CDR2 SYDVKM, per germline. CDR3 length: 12 amino acids. V lost 8 bases to trimming and J lost 3 bases, with 10 bases between them. This table comes from immunoSEQ multiplex PCR, and its TCRdb copy is limited to in-frame clones, with some not included. Of more than 60,000 clones in the sample, 87% were seen once. This specimen belongs to a study of OX40 agonist ivuxolimab in advanced cancers. At the level of the study: Six ivuxolimab dose levels, 0.01 to 10 mg/kg, were given intravenously every 2 weeks. Melanoma, hepatocellular carcinoma, head and neck or renal cell cancer occurred in dose-escalation patients.

Overall study findings and caveats: Circulating CD4+ and CD8+ T cells showed clonal expansion by week 6 at 0.1 to 3.0 mg/kg.

This receptor was taken from an adult with an advanced solid tumor such as melanoma, head and neck, liver or kidney cancer. The source was CD4+ or CD8+ T cells sorted from blood, collected in a trial of the OX40 agonist ivuxolimab. V gene TRBV28 combines with J gene TRBJ1-1; D unresolved. CDR3 sequence reads: CASGPRYTEAFF. The CDR3 region has the DNA TGTGCCAGCGGTCCGAGATACACTGAAGCTTTCTTT.